These 21 T cell receptor beta chains share one sample of origin, sequenced in a study of blood T cell repertoires in COVID-19. Sequenced by immunoSEQ multiplex PCR; TCRdb stores in-frame clones only, minus some. The table lists roughly 180,000 clones, roughly four fifths of them singletons. The sequenced sample was PBMCs or T cells enriched from blood (not recorded which). The receptor source for this set is a man aged 40-49 years who had recovered from COVID-19.

This clone was observed a few times. The genes are TRBV5-4 and TRBJ2-3; perhaps TRBD2 as D (5 bases). The V and J ends lost 5 bases and 4 bases respectively, with 14 bases between them. Germline assignment: CDR1 SGHNT and CDR2 YYREEE (reference sequence). The CDR3 sequence is 14 residues long. CDR3 bases: TGTGCCAGCAGAAAGGGTGGGAGCTCAGATACGCAGTATTTT. Residues: CASRKGGSSDTQYF.

This chain joins TRBV13 and TRBJ2-1; the D gene is possibly TRBD2 (6 bases). The CDR3 contains 18 residues. Between the trimmed V and J ends, which lost 7 bases and 2 bases, there was a span of 24 bases. CDR1 and CDR2 from the germline V gene are PRHDT and FYEKMQ (reference sequence). CDR3 in DNA: TGTGCCAGCACCCTGACAGCGGAGATTAGGGAGGCCTACAATGAGCAGTTCTTC. Translating gives CASTLTAEIREAYNEQFF.

CDR3 sequence reads: CASSYAGPYGYTF. Written as DNA, the CDR3 is TGTGCCAGCAGTTACGCAGGGCCCTATGGCTACACCTTC. The chain employs TRBV6-5 and TRBJ1-2; tentatively, D is TRBD1 (5 bases). The CDR3 consists of 13 residues. The V and J ends lost 2 bases and 4 bases respectively, with 8 bases between them. The V gene's germline CDR1 is MNHEY and CDR2 SVGAGI.

The rearrangement joins TRBV3-1 (or the pseudogene TRBV3-2) to TRBJ2-1; 11 positions agree with TRBD2. V was clipped by 2 bases and J by 7 bases; unmatched bases: 7. CDR3 length: 16 residues. From germline, CDR1 is LGHDT and CDR2 YNNKEL (reference sequence). Here the CDR3 reads CASSQSGLAGWNEQFF. DNA of the CDR3: TGTGCCAGCAGCCAAAGCGGACTAGCGGGCTGGAATGAGCAGTTCTTC.

V gene TRBV5-1 combines with J gene TRBJ1-1; TRBD1 matches 9 bases. J gave up 0 bases and V 4 bases, and 7 bases lay outside the gene matches. This CDR3 is 16 amino acids long. From germline, CDR1 is SGHRS and CDR2 YFSETQ. The CDR3 DNA reads TGCGCCAGCAGCCCCCCGGGACAGGGTATGAACACTGAAGCTTTCTTT. This translates into CASSPPGQGMNTEAFF. Supplemented by reference TRBV5-1 and TRBJ1-1, the full variable domain reads KAGVTQTPRYLIKTRGQQVTLSCSPISGHRSVSWYQQTPGQGLQFLFEYFSETQRNKGNFPGRFSGRQFSNSRSEMNVSTLELGDSALYLCASSPPGQGMNTEAFFGQGTRLTVV.

The chain links TRBV30 to TRBJ1-1, with TRBD1 as a possible D gene (6 bases). The CDR3 covers 13 residues. Germline V gene sequence: CDR1 GTSNPN, CDR2 SVGIG (reference sequence). The V end lost 0 bases, the J end lost 4 bases, and 9 bases lay between the germline ends. The DNA for the CDR3 is TGTGCCTGGAGTGTACAGGGATCCACTGAAGCTTTCTTT. Translating gives CAWSVQGSTEAFF.

The rearrangement uses TRBV15 and TRBJ1-3; weak D call: TRBD1 (5 bases). V lost 2 bases and J lost 1, with 12 bases in between. CDR3 length equals 16 residues. Germline loops: CDR1 LNHNV, CDR2 YYDKDF (reference sequence). The CDR3 nucleotides are TGTGCCACCAGCAGACACGTTGACAGTTCTGGAAACACCATATATTTT. Translated: CATSRHVDSSGNTIYF.

This clone was observed a handful of times. The chain employs TRBV3-1 (or the pseudogene TRBV3-2) and TRBJ1-6, with D maybe TRBD1 (5 bases). The CDR3 is 16 amino acids. The germline V and J ends were trimmed by 6 bases and 0 bases, with 12 bases remaining between them. The germline CDR1 and CDR2 sequences are LGHDT and YNNKEL (reference sequence). In nucleotides, the CDR3 is TGTGCCAGCAGAGCTAGACAGAGCTCCTATAATTCACCCCTCCACTTT. The encoded protein is CASRARQSSYNSPLHF.

This clone has more than one count but fewer than ten. The rearrangement uses TRBV15 and TRBJ1-3; D call uncertain. This CDR3 comprises 15 residues. V lost 5 bases to trimming and J lost 1 base, with 12 bases between them. Germline-derived CDR1 and CDR2 are LNHNV and YYDKDF (reference sequence). The CDR3 coding sequence is TGTGCCACCAGCGCATCAGGCGAATCTGGAAACACCATATATTTT. The encoded protein is CATSASGESGNTIYF. Complete variable domain (other parts from reference TRBV15 and TRBJ1-3): DAMVIQNPRYQVTQFGKPVTLSCSQTLNHNVMYWYQQKSSQAPKLLFHYYDKDFNNEADTPDNFQSRRPNTSFCFLDIRSPGLGDTAMYLCATSASGESGNTIYFGEGSWLTVV.

V gene TRBV18 combines with J gene TRBJ2-7; the match to TRBD1 covers 7 bases. CDR3 length: 17 amino acids. The V segment lost 6 bases and the J segment 2 bases; nucleotides outside the gene matches: 16. CDR1 and CDR2 (germline): KGHSH, LQKENI. The CDR3 spells CASSTAVPSGGAYEQYF. The CDR3 nucleotides are TGTGCCAGCTCCACGGCGGTTCCGTCAGGGGGAGCCTACGAGCAGTACTTC.

V and J are TRBV25-1 and TRBJ1-2; unclear D gene. V lost 2 bases and J lost 4, with 8 bases in between. The CDR3 runs to 13 residues. Germline V CDR1 and CDR2: MGHDK, SYGVNS. This chain's CDR3 is CASSEGTRYGYTF. The CDR3 DNA reads as TGTGCCAGCAGTGAAGGCACCCGCTATGGCTACACCTTC.

V and J are TRBV5-1 and TRBJ1-5; TRBD1 agrees at 7 bases. CDR1 and CDR2 (germline): SGHRS, YFSETQ. The CDR3 runs to 14 residues. V dropped 0 bases and J dropped 6; count of bases not matched to a gene: 3. The CDR3 DNA reads TGCGCCAGCAGCTTGGGAGGGGGCGGTCAGCCCCAGCATTTT. Amino acid sequence: CASSLGGGGQPQHF. The whole variable domain, remainder taken from reference TRBV5-1 and TRBJ1-5, is KAGVTQTPRYLIKTRGQQVTLSCSPISGHRSVSWYQQTPGQGLQFLFEYFSETQRNKGNFPGRFSGRQFSNSRSEMNVSTLELGDSALYLCASSLGGGGQPQHFGDGTRLSIL.

V usage is TRBV2 and J usage is TRBJ2-1, with D possibly TRBD1 on 6 matching bases. The CDR3 extends over 12 amino acids. The V gene's germline CDR1 is SNHLY and CDR2 FYNNEI. V was pared by 6 bases and J by 15 bases, with 18 bases between. CDR3 amino acids: CASSVLRDNVFF. DNA for the CDR3: TGTGCCAGCAGCGTCCTCCGGGACAACGTGTTCTTC.

Worth noting for this clone: Other DNA sequences in this sample translate to the same CDR3. The rearrangement joins TRBV11-2 to TRBJ2-2; the match to TRBD1 covers 8 bases. Germline lookup yields CDR1 SGHAT and CDR2 FQNNGV. J was trimmed by 4 bases and V by 3 bases; bases with no gene match: 1. The CDR3 is 14 residues long. Written as DNA, the CDR3 is TGTGCCAGCAGCTTGCAGGGGGCCACCGGGGAGCTGTTTTTT. Its translation: CASSLQGATGELFF.

As concerns this clone: The same CDR3 can be traced to other DNA sequences in this sample. The chain couples TRBV30 to TRBJ1-2, with D possibly being TRBD1 (6 bases). V shed 0 bases and J shed 8 bases, with 10 bases lying between them. CDR1 GTSNPN and CDR2 SVGIG come from the germline V gene (reference sequence). The CDR3 runs to 12 residues. The DNA for the CDR3 is TGTGCCTGGAGTGTACGGGGGGGCGGCTACACCTTC. Translating gives CAWSVRGGGYTF. Full variable domain (rest looked up from reference TRBV30 and TRBJ1-2): SQTIHQWPATLVQPVGSPLSLECTVEGTSNPNLYWYRQAAGRGLQLLFYSVGIGQISSEVPQNLSASRPQDRQFILSSKKLLLSDSGFYLCAWSVRGGGYTFGSGTRLTVV.

This chain joins TRBV7-2 and TRBJ1-5, with 11 bases aligning to TRBD1. V trimming: 5 bases; J trimming: 7 bases; junction bases outside the gene matches: 13. CDR3 length equals 17 residues. CDR1 and CDR2 from the germline V gene are SGHTA and FQGNSA. The CDR3 here is CASSPRQGQGAYQPQHF. CDR3 nucleotides: TGTGCCAGCAGCCCTCGGCAAGGACAGGGGGCGTACCAGCCCCAGCATTTT.

The chain combines TRBV27 with TRBJ1-5; D uncertain. V lost 5 bases to trimming and J lost 4 bases, with 9 bases between them. The CDR3 totals 13 residues. The germline V gene encodes CDR1 MNHEY and CDR2 SMNVEV (reference sequence). The CDR3 region is CASSLLNNQPQHF. The DNA for the CDR3 is TGTGCCAGCAGTCTACTCAATAATCAGCCCCAGCATTTT.

The chain has TRBV28 and TRBJ1-3; D unresolved. From germline, CDR1 is MDHEN and CDR2 SYDVKM. This CDR3 is 16 amino acids long. Trimming shortened V by 5 bases and J by 0 bases, and 14 bases separated the two germline ends. The chain's CDR3 is CASSRGGVTSGNTIYF. The CDR3, as DNA: TGTGCCAGCAGTCGGGGAGGAGTTACCTCTGGAAACACCATATATTTT. Full variable domain (missing parts from reference TRBV28 and TRBJ1-3): DVKVTQSSRYLVKRTGEKVFLECVQDMDHENMFWYRQDPGLGLRLIYFSYDVKMKEKGDIPEGYSVSREKKERFSLILESASTNQTSMYLCASSRGGVTSGNTIYFGEGSWLTVV.

The V gene is TRBV20-1, the J gene TRBJ2-3; 8 bases match TRBD2. The CDR3 is made up of 11 amino acids. CDR1 is DFQATT and CDR2 is SNEGSKA in the germline V gene (reference sequence). CDR3 residues: CTGLALDTQYF. CDR3 coding DNA: TGCACCGGACTAGCTTTAGATACGCAGTATTTT.

This clone has just one count. The chain uses TRBV5-1 and TRBJ2-5, with TRBD1 identical over 7 bases. CDR1 is SGHRS and CDR2 is YFSETQ in the germline V gene. The V segment lost 0 bases and the J segment 3 bases; nucleotides outside the gene matches: 5. This CDR3 region has 15 residues. The CDR3 DNA sequence: TGCGCCAGCAGCTTGGCCGGGACAGCAGAAGAGACCCAGTACTTC. It is translated as CASSLAGTAEETQYF.

The CDR3 spells CASSWSNSPLHF. CDR3 DNA: TGTGCCAGCAGTTGGAGTAACTCACCCCTCCACTTT. The chain carries TRBV25-1 and TRBJ1-6; D gene unclear. Germline CDR1 and CDR2: MGHDK and SYGVNS. The CDR3 spans 12 residues. V dropped 5 bases and J dropped 10 bases, with 9 bases sitting between them.